The source of this T cell receptor beta chain is a study of blood T cell repertoires in COVID-19. The method was immunoSEQ multiplex PCR; TCRdb's version includes in-frame clones alone and lacks a portion of them. The data show 200,000 to 250,000 clones, over 70% seen once. Germline loops: CDR1 SEHNR, CDR2 FQNEAQ (reference sequence). With 2 bases removed from V and 1 base from J, the gap between germline ends came to 8 bases. The CDR3 is made up of 14 amino acids. The V and J genes are TRBV7-9 and TRBJ1-1; D is undetermined. Sample: PBMCs or T cells enriched from blood (not recorded which). The TCR sequence derives from a young woman who had been exposed to COVID-19. The CDR3, as DNA: TGTGCCAGCAGCTTATTTCGGGAGAACACTGAAGCTTTCTTT. Amino acid sequence: CASSLFRENTEAFF.